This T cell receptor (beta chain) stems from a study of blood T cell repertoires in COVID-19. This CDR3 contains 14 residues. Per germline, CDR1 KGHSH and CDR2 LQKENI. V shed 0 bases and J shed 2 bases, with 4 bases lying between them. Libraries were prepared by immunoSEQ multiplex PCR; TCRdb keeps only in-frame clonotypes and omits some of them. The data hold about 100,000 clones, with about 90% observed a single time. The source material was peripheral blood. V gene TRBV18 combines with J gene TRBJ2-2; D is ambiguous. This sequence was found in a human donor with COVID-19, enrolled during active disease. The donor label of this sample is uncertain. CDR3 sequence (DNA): TGTGCCAGCTCACCACCGAGTAACACCGGGGAGCTGTTTTTT. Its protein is CASSPPSNTGELFF.